A selection of T cell receptor beta chains follows, all from one sample in a study of blood T cell repertoires in COVID-19. Generated by immunoSEQ multiplex PCR, the TCRdb table keeps only in-frame clones and is missing some. This table holds tens of thousands of clones, 80% to 95% found once. The sequencing input was peripheral blood. The receptors were gathered from an older man with acute or convalescent COVID-19. Each CDR3 is given with its conserved first and last residue. Size is omitted from some rows. Given values are once, few, many or a class for expanded clones.

abundance | j_gene | v_gene | CDR3aa
NA | TRBJ2-5 | TRBV15 | CATSRVGGPGETQYF
NA | TRBJ2-2 | TRBV6-6 | CASVSLAANTGELFF
NA | TRBJ1-2 | TRBV19 | CASTRQGDYGYTF
NA | TRBJ1-1 | TRBV5-1 | CASSTRGAEEAFF
NA | TRBJ1-4 | TRBV7-2 | CASSLVEGPNEKLFF
NA | TRBJ2-4 | TRBV4-3 | CASSQEGGSTKNIQYF
NA | TRBJ2-2 | TRBV4-2 | CASSQDVGLNTGELFF
NA | TRBJ2-1 | TRBV7-2 | CASSHHAGGPLNEQFF
NA | TRBJ1-6 | TRBV3-1/TRBV3-2 | CASSQVRVNSPLHF
NA | TRBJ1-6 | TRBV5-8 | CASSLPDRFNSPLHF
once | TRBJ2-7 | TRBV6-1 | CASSERSGSGEQYF
NA | TRBJ1-2 | TRBV27 | CASSSTGDGYTF
NA | TRBJ2-1 | TRBV6-6 | CASTDSGHRGYNEQFF
NA | TRBJ1-2 | TRBV4-2 | CASSLVEGQNYGYTF
NA | TRBJ2-7 | TRBV10-2 | CASSETYTIAGLSYEQYF
NA | TRBJ2-2 | TRBV29-1 | CSVPSRAGELFF
NA | TRBJ2-5 | TRBV3-1/TRBV3-2 | CASSQGGGASGETQYF
NA | TRBJ2-2 | TRBV5-1 | CASSLGGTDTGELFF
NA | TRBJ2-3 | TRBV9 | CASSATSGGLGDTQYF
NA | TRBJ1-2 | TRBV11-2 | CASSLVQGGYTF
NA | TRBJ1-1 | TRBV6-2/TRBV6-3 | CASSHPGATGYKAEAFF
NA | TRBJ2-2 | TRBV5-4 | CASSLGHLTGELFF
NA | TRBJ2-2 | TRBV10-3 | CAISEREGTGELFF
once | TRBJ2-2 | TRBV4-3 | CASSRNRGVPGELFF
NA | TRBJ2-5 | TRBV9 | CASSVGTSGGETQYF
NA | TRBJ2-1 | TRBV29-1 | CSVGTGGAYNEQFF
NA | TRBJ2-3 | TRBV29-1 | CSHNLGGTDTQYF
NA | TRBJ2-7 | TRBV5-1 | CASSLDGGAYEQYF
NA | TRBJ1-4 | TRBV28 | CASRTGGVEKLFF
NA | TRBJ2-1 | TRBV30 | CAWSPLAGAYNEQFF
few | TRBJ1-2 | TRBV6-5 | CASRTPGQGAYGYTF